This passage covers 25 T cell receptor beta chains from one sample sequenced in a study of control samples from healthy donors and cancer patients. Here immunoSEQ multiplex PCR was the method, and the copy in TCRdb shows in-frame clones only, minus some. The sample yields some 130,000 clones, around 90% seen once. Sequencing was performed on blood. The receptor set was obtained from a man younger than 35 in good health.

J is TRBJ1-1 and V is TRBV25-1; 8 bases map to TRBD1. Trimming at V came to 6 bases and at J to 1 base, leaving 10 bases not matched to a gene. The germline V gene encodes CDR1 MGHDK and CDR2 SYGVNS. The CDR3 has 16 residues. The CDR3 region is CASRRGGRGPNTEAFF. CDR3 sequence (DNA): TGTGCCAGCAGACGGGGGGGCAGGGGGCCGAACACTGAAGCTTTCTTT.

The chain combines TRBV2 with TRBJ1-1, with D maybe TRBD1 (5 bases). Trimming took 8 bases from V and 10 from J, leaving 14 bases between them. CDR1 and CDR2 (germline): SNHLY, FYNNEI. This CDR3 contains 11 residues. This CDR3 is CASGGATGAFF. The DNA for the CDR3 is TGTGCCAGCGGAGGGGCCACGGGAGCTTTCTTT.

V usage is TRBV11-2 and J usage is TRBJ1-1; 7 bases line up with TRBD1. Germline V lookup: CDR1 SGHAT, CDR2 FQNNGV. The length of the CDR3 is 16 residues. The V gene end was trimmed by 4 bases and the J gene end by 5 bases; junction bases not matched to a gene: 13. In DNA, the CDR3 is TGTGCCAGCAGCTCGCTTTGGGACAGAGTCCTGACTGAAGCTTTCTTT. It is translated as CASSSLWDRVLTEAFF.

The chain has TRBV3-1 (or the pseudogene TRBV3-2) and TRBJ2-1; D is ambiguous. Trimming removed 4 bases at V and 6 bases at J, with 7 bases between. The CDR3 runs to 12 residues. The germline V gene has CDR1 LGHDT and CDR2 YNNKEL (reference sequence). The CDR3 coding sequence is TGTGCCAGCAGCCCACCGGGCAATGAGCAGTTCTTC. It translates to CASSPPGNEQFF.

The chain uses TRBV6-6 and TRBJ1-3; D not resolved. CDR1 MNHNY and CDR2 SVGAGI come from the germline V gene (reference sequence). The CDR3 length is 11 residues. The germline V and J ends were trimmed by 7 bases and 7 bases, with 8 bases remaining between them. DNA of the CDR3: TGTGCCAGCATCCAGGCTAACACCATATATTTT. Translating it yields CASIQANTIYF.

Remarks on this clone: Within the sample, other DNA sequences also encode this same CDR3. The gene calls are TRBV9 and TRBJ1-3; 7 bases align to TRBD1. Unmatched junction bases numbered 4, after V lost 0 bases and J lost 4 bases. The CDR3 extends over 15 amino acids. CDR1 and CDR2 (germline): SGDLS, YYNGEE. The CDR3 sequence: CASSVDGTAGNTIYF. In DNA, the CDR3 is TGTGCCAGCAGCGTAGACGGGACAGCCGGAAACACCATATATTTT.

V usage is TRBV19 and J usage is TRBJ2-2, with 7 nucleotides matching TRBD1. Germline CDR1 is LNHDA and CDR2 is SQIVND (reference sequence). With V trimmed by 4 bases and J by 0 bases, 2 bases remained unmatched. This CDR3 contains 15 residues. The CDR3 nucleotides read TGTGCCAGTAGTAGGGGACAGTCGAACACCGGGGAGCTGTTTTTT. Translated, it gives CASSRGQSNTGELFF. Full variable domain (remainder filled in from reference TRBV19 and TRBJ2-2): DGGITQSPKYLFRKEGQNVTLSCEQNLNHDAMYWYRQDPGQGLRLIYYSQIVNDFQKGDIAEGYSVSREKKESFPLTVTSAQKNPTAFYLCASSRGQSNTGELFFGEGSRLTVL.

V gene TRBV7-6 combines with J gene TRBJ1-1, with a tentative D call TRBD1 (5 bases). This CDR3 has 13 residues. Trimming took off 1 base at V and 7 bases at J, with 10 bases between the two ends. CDR1 is SGHVS, CDR2 FNYEAQ, per germline. The CDR3 DNA sequence: TGTGCCAGCAGCTTAGACCCCGACAGTGAAGCTTTCTTT. Its protein product is CASSLDPDSEAFF.

The chain is built from TRBV18 and TRBJ1-5, with 9 positions matching TRBD1. Germline trimming cut 3 bases from V and 5 bases from J; bases unmatched to any gene: 2. The CDR3 is made up of 14 amino acids. The germline V gene encodes CDR1 KGHSH and CDR2 LQKENI. The CDR3 loop is CASSPRTGDQPQHF. For the CDR3, the DNA is TGTGCCAGCTCACCTAGGACAGGGGATCAGCCCCAGCATTTT.

The chain is built from TRBV6-6 and TRBJ2-1, with TRBD1 identical over 8 bases. CDR3 length equals 15 residues. CDR1 is MNHNY and CDR2 is SVGAGI in the germline V gene (reference sequence). After removal of 6 bases from V and 1 base from J, the junction contained 5 bases not matched to a gene. DNA for the CDR3: TGTGCCAGCAGCCACCAGGGGGCGTCCTACAATGAGCAGTTCTTC. It codes for CASSHQGASYNEQFF.

V gene TRBV2 combines with J gene TRBJ2-1; D ambiguous. This CDR3 contains 12 residues. In germline, CDR1 is SNHLY, CDR2 FYNNEI. The ends were cut back, 1 base at V and 7 bases at J, with 5 bases in the middle. In DNA, the CDR3 is TGTGCCAGCAGTGAAGTTCGAAATGAGCAGTTCTTC. Protein sequence: CASSEVRNEQFF. The whole variable domain, filled in from reference TRBV2 and TRBJ2-1, reads EPEVTQTPSHQVTQMGQEVILRCVPISNHLYFYWYRQILGQKVEFLVSFYNNEISEKSEIFDDQFSVERPDGSNFTLKIRSTKLEDSAMYFCASSEVRNEQFFGPGTRLTVL.

This clone occurred once. The chain recombines TRBV2 with TRBJ2-5; 8 bases line up with TRBD1. CDR3 size: 15 residues. Germline CDR1 SNHLY, CDR2 FYNNEI. The V gene end was trimmed by 2 bases and the J gene end by 2 bases; junction bases not matched to a gene: 4. The chain's CDR3 is CASSEMTGAQETQYF. CDR3 nucleotides: TGTGCCAGCAGTGAAATGACAGGGGCTCAAGAGACCCAGTACTTC.

The chain has TRBV6-4 and TRBJ2-3; 13 positions match TRBD2. In germline, CDR1 is MRHNA, CDR2 SNTAGT. Losses at the gene ends were 2 bases for V and 4 bases for J; bases not matched to a gene: 0. The CDR3 extends over 15 amino acids. The CDR3 here is CASSDGLAGADTQYF. The CDR3 region has the DNA TGTGCCAGCAGTGACGGACTAGCGGGGGCAGATACGCAGTATTTT.

The chain couples TRBV7-9 to TRBJ1-5; perhaps TRBD1 as D (5 bases). CDR1 is SEHNR, CDR2 FQNEAQ, per germline (reference sequence). The CDR3 totals 15 residues. The V end lost 5 bases, the J end lost 2 bases, and 13 bases lay between the germline ends. The CDR3 DNA is TGTGCCAGCAGCCCTCGGGGGGGAGGCAATCAGCCCCAGCATTTT. Translation: CASSPRGGGNQPQHF.

The chain employs TRBV6-1 and TRBJ2-7; 13 bases fit TRBD2. Germline V gene sequence: CDR1 MNHNS, CDR2 SASEGT. The junction had 10 bases not matched to a gene; V was cut back by 2 bases and J by 9 bases. CDR3 length: 16 residues. Written as DNA, the CDR3 is TGTGCCAGCAGTGAATTTATAGGGACTAGCGGGGTTGCGCAGTACTTC. Translated, it gives CASSEFIGTSGVAQYF.

V is TRBV7-9 and J is TRBJ2-2; 7 nucleotides line up with TRBD1. CDR1 and CDR2 (germline): SEHNR, FQNEAQ (reference sequence). CDR3 size: 14 residues. Trimming at V came to 6 bases and at J to 4 bases, leaving 5 bases not matched to a gene. CDR3 sequence reads: CASRPTGSTGELFF. As DNA, the CDR3 is TGTGCCAGCAGGCCGACAGGGAGCACCGGGGAGCTGTTTTTT. The whole variable domain, remainder taken from reference TRBV7-9 and TRBJ2-2, is DTGVSQNPRHKITKRGQNVTFRCDPISEHNRLYWYRQTLGQGPEFLTYFQNEAQLEKSRLLSDRFSAERPKGSFSTLEIQRTEQGDSAMYLCASRPTGSTGELFFGEGSRLTVL.

This chain connects TRBV4-1 to TRBJ2-1, with TRBD2 matching 11 bases. The germline CDR1 and CDR2 sequences are MGHRA and YSYEKL. The CDR3 totals 18 residues. The V segment lost 4 bases and the J segment 3 bases; nucleotides outside the gene matches: 11. This chain's CDR3 is CASSPGLAGGRDYNEQFF. In nucleotides, the CDR3 is TGCGCCAGCAGCCCCGGGCTAGCGGGGGGCCGAGACTACAATGAGCAGTTCTTC.

The V and J genes are TRBV7-7 and TRBJ2-7; 9 nucleotides agree with TRBD1. The CDR3 consists of 16 residues. Germline loops: CDR1 SSHAT, CDR2 FNYEAQ (reference sequence). The trim removed 2 bases at V and 5 bases at J, leaving 10 bases unmatched. CDR3 DNA: TGTGCCAGCAGCTTAATGGCCGGGACAGGGCCCCACGAGCAGTACTTC. Translated: CASSLMAGTGPHEQYF.

The J gene is TRBJ2-3, the V gene TRBV29-1, with D possibly matching TRBD2 (6 bases). CDR3 length: 14 residues. CDR1 is SQVTM, CDR2 ANQGSEA, per germline. The germline V and J ends were trimmed by 3 bases and 2 bases, with 12 bases remaining between them. The CDR3 DNA reads as TGCAGCGTTGATCTGACGGGGGACACAGATACGCAGTATTTT. Translation: CSVDLTGDTDTQYF.

The chain employs TRBV5-1 and TRBJ1-1, with 7 bases matching TRBD1. The CDR3 is 14 amino acids. Germline CDR1 reads SGHRS; CDR2 reads YFSETQ. The V gene end was trimmed by 1 base and the J gene end by 1 base; junction bases not matched to a gene: 1. As DNA, the CDR3 is TGCGCCAGCAGCTTGAGACAGGGGAACACTGAAGCTTTCTTT. This encodes CASSLRQGNTEAFF. The full variable domain, with the rest looked up from reference TRBV5-1 and TRBJ1-1, is KAGVTQTPRYLIKTRGQQVTLSCSPISGHRSVSWYQQTPGQGLQFLFEYFSETQRNKGNFPGRFSGRQFSNSRSEMNVSTLELGDSALYLCASSLRQGNTEAFFGQGTRLTVV.

J is TRBJ1-1 and V is TRBV19; no definite D call. CDR1 and CDR2 (germline): LNHDA, SQIVND (reference sequence). The V and J ends lost 8 bases and 0 bases respectively, with 16 bases between them. The CDR3 is 15 amino acids. CDR3 nucleotides: TGTGCCAGTCAAACATTTCCCGGCCTGAACACTGAAGCTTTCTTT. It codes for CASQTFPGLNTEAFF.

The gene calls are TRBV29-1 and TRBJ1-3; maybe TRBD1 (6 bases). Germline loops: CDR1 SQVTM, CDR2 ANQGSEA. Trimming left V 6 bases short and J 0 bases short, with 9 bases between. The CDR3 runs 13 residues. CDR3 in DNA: TGCAGCGTGGGGGGGCTCTCTGGAAACACCATATATTTT. Translation gives CSVGGLSGNTIYF.

This clone occurred once. The CDR3: CASSYLNQPQHF. The DNA for the CDR3 is TGTGCCAGCAGTTACCTCAATCAGCCCCAGCATTTT. The chain couples TRBV12-3 or TRBV12-4 to TRBJ1-5; D is undetermined. The CDR3 is 12 amino acids. The V end lost 4 bases, the J end lost 3 bases, and 4 bases lay between the germline ends.

V gene TRBV25-1 combines with J gene TRBJ1-6; D gene uncertain. Looked up from germline, CDR1 is MGHDK and CDR2 is SYGVNS. Trimming stripped 8 bases from V and 9 bases from J, with 2 bases between. The CDR3 covers 9 residues. Here the CDR3 DNA reads TGTGCCAGCGGTTCACCCCTCCACTTT. The encoded protein is CASGSPLHF. Together with reference TRBV25-1 and TRBJ1-6, the CDR3 gives the full variable domain: EADIYQTPRYLVIGTGKKITLECSQTMGHDKMYWYQQDPGMELHLIHYSYGVNSTEKGDLSSESTVSRIRTEHFPLTLESARPSHTSQYLCASGSPLHFGNGTRLTVT.

The chain couples TRBV4-2 to TRBJ2-7; D is perhaps TRBD1 (6 bases). The ends were cut back, 0 bases at V and 4 bases at J, with 10 bases in the middle. Looked up from germline, CDR1 is LGHNA and CDR2 is YNFKEQ. The CDR3 is made up of 14 amino acids. CDR3 sequence: CASSQEAGTYEQYF. The CDR3 DNA reads TGTGCCAGCAGCCAAGAAGCAGGGACATACGAGCAGTACTTC.